The 19 T cell receptor beta chains reported below all come from one sample, sequenced in a study of CD8+ T cells in alopecia areata. Sequencing used cDNA as its template, made by extracting RNA and reverse transcribing it. Profiling relied on immunoSEQ multiplex PCR, and the TCRdb table lists in-frame clones only, not all of them. Of 150,000 to 200,000 clones listed, 60% are singletons. Treatment denoted: oral pan-JAK inhibitor, 5-10 mg twice daily. The sample here was CD4+ T cells sorted from blood, taken at week 24, from a patient treated with tofacitinib. Receptor source: a human donor with alopecia areata.

This clone occurred a few times. The chain uses TRBV30 and TRBJ2-1; the D is unclear. There are 11 residues in the CDR3. Germline CDR1 GTSNPN, CDR2 SVGIG (reference sequence). Trimming removed 3 bases from V and 9 bases from J, with 9 bases in between. CDR3 sequence reads: CAWSRDVEQFF. CDR3 nucleotides: TGTGCCTGGAGCCGCGACGTTGAGCAGTTCTTC.

This clone was detected only once. This sequence joins TRBV29-1 and TRBJ1-2, with a possible D match to TRBD1 (5 bases). Trimming took 7 bases from V and 8 from J, leaving 20 bases between them. The CDR3 extends over 13 amino acids. CDR1 is SQVTM and CDR2 is ANQGSEA in the germline V gene. CDR3 sequence (DNA): TGCAGCGCGGGAAGAATCGGGGCGATCGGCTACACCTTC. Encoded protein: CSAGRIGAIGYTF.

This clone was seen only a few times. The gene calls are TRBV5-1 and TRBJ2-3, with 9 bases lining up with TRBD2. The V segment lost 6 bases and the J segment 4 bases; nucleotides outside the gene matches: 3. CDR1 and CDR2 (germline): SGHRS, YFSETQ. The CDR3 extends over 13 amino acids. The CDR3 loop is CASTGLAPDTQYF. CDR3 DNA: TGCGCCAGCACGGGACTAGCTCCAGATACGCAGTATTTT.

J is TRBJ1-5 and V is TRBV2; D is ambiguous. Germline loops: CDR1 SNHLY, CDR2 FYNNEI. V dropped 7 bases and J dropped 0 bases, with 16 bases sitting between them. CDR3 size: 16 residues. CDR3 sequence reads: CASKREGRYSNQPQHF. The CDR3 region has the DNA TGTGCCAGCAAAAGGGAAGGCCGGTATAGCAATCAGCCCCAGCATTTT.

This clone turned up a few times. V is TRBV7-2 and J is TRBJ2-2, with D maybe TRBD1 (5 bases). Germline-derived CDR1 and CDR2 are SGHTA and FQGNSA. Between the trimmed V and J ends, which lost 4 bases and 6 bases, there was a span of 9 bases. The CDR3 spans 13 residues. The CDR3 sequence is CASSSRVPGELFF. CDR3 bases: TGTGCCAGCAGCTCCAGGGTTCCCGGGGAGCTGTTTTTT.

The chain recombines TRBV29-1 with TRBJ2-7, with D hard to call. The CDR3 sequence is 11 residues long. Looked up from germline, CDR1 is SQVTM and CDR2 is ANQGSEA. Trimming removed 7 bases at V and 1 base at J, with 8 bases between. The CDR3 is CSASTSYEQYF. The CDR3 nucleotides read TGCAGCGCTTCGACATCCTACGAGCAGTACTTC.

The table lists this clone with a few counts. CDR3 in DNA: TGTGCCAGCGCCCTAGGTGGGCCTAACACTGAAGCTTTCTTT. It encodes CASALGGPNTEAFF. The V call is TRBV6-6, the J call TRBJ1-1; no firm D call. Trimming stripped 8 bases from V and 2 bases from J, with 15 bases between. This CDR3 is 14 amino acids long. The germline gives CDR1 MNHNY, CDR2 SVGAGI (reference sequence).

This clone is a singleton in its sample. The J gene is TRBJ2-6, the V gene TRBV5-6; 7 bases map to TRBD2. The germline V gene has CDR1 SGHDT and CDR2 YYEEEE. This CDR3 is built from 17 residues. The junction had 14 bases not matched to a gene; V was cut back by 7 bases and J by 4 bases. CDR3 region: CASYPGRLRIGANVLTF. For the CDR3, the DNA is TGTGCCAGCTATCCCGGGAGGCTCCGCATCGGGGCCAACGTCCTGACTTTC.

The chain recombines TRBV4-3 with TRBJ2-3; D uncertain. Germline CDR1 LGHNA, CDR2 YSLEER. The CDR3 length is 18 residues. Trimming left V 4 bases short and J 0 bases short, with 20 bases between. The CDR3, as DNA: TGCGCCAGCAGCCGGCAAGAAATCGGTGTCCTCAGCACAGATACGCAGTATTTT. Translated, it gives CASSRQEIGVLSTDTQYF.

As concerns this clone: One end of the junction varies from germline; a read error may be responsible. V and J are TRBV6-5 and TRBJ1-6; D uncertain. CDR1 is MNHEY, CDR2 SVGAGI, per germline. The CDR3 is 13 amino acids. The CDR3 DNA is TGTGCCAGCAGCCCCCAGCGGGATTCGCCCCTCCACTTT. It codes for CASSPQRDSPLHF.

The rearrangement uses TRBV30 and TRBJ1-1; perhaps TRBD1 as D (5 bases). The CDR3 spans 11 residues. CDR1 is GTSNPN and CDR2 is SVGIG in the germline V gene (reference sequence). The V gene lost 8 bases and the J gene lost 5 bases, with 12 bases spanning the gap. CDR3 protein: CAQHRGTEAFF. In DNA form, the CDR3 reads TGTGCCCAACATAGGGGAACTGAAGCTTTCTTT.

This chain links TRBV19 with TRBJ2-6; D possibly uses TRBD1 or TRBD2 (5 bases each). V was shortened by 5 bases and J by 2 bases, with 7 bases between the two germline ends. Germline V gene lookup returns CDR1 LNHDA and CDR2 SQIVND (reference sequence). The CDR3 runs 14 residues. This CDR3 is CASSQGAGANVLTF. For the CDR3, the DNA is TGTGCCAGTAGTCAGGGAGCTGGGGCCAACGTCCTGACTTTC.

The CDR3 bases are TGTGCCTGGAGTGGCGCGGGGGTATACGAGCAGTACTTC. This gives the protein CAWSGAGVYEQYF. J is TRBJ2-7 and V is TRBV30, with TRBD2 identical over 7 bases. CDR3 length: 13 residues. Germline assignment: CDR1 GTSNPN and CDR2 SVGIG (reference sequence). Trimming removed 1 base from V and 4 bases from J; junction bases left unmatched: 4.

The chain couples TRBV30 to TRBJ1-2; D unresolved. V was pared by 7 bases and J by 7 bases, with 10 bases between. This CDR3 contains 10 residues. CDR1 and CDR2 from the germline V gene are GTSNPN and SVGIG (reference sequence). Written as DNA, the CDR3 is TGTGCCTCTTTAATGGGTGGCTACACCTTC. This translates into CASLMGGYTF.

This clone was detected a few times. The rearrangement uses TRBV14 and TRBJ1-1; D is uncertain. Germline values: CDR1 SGHDN, CDR2 FVKESK. The CDR3 loop spans 14 amino acids. V gave up 1 base and J gave up 1 base, with 7 bases separating them. The CDR3 coding sequence is TGTGCCAGCAGCCAAGTTGCCGGGAACACTGAAGCTTTCTTT. Translating it yields CASSQVAGNTEAFF.

V usage is TRBV5-1 and J usage is TRBJ1-2; TRBD1 matches 7 bases. Trimming at V came to 0 bases and at J to 8 bases, leaving 7 bases not matched to a gene. Germline V gene lookup returns CDR1 SGHRS and CDR2 YFSETQ. The CDR3 sequence is 14 residues long. The CDR3 coding sequence is TGCGCCAGCAGCTTGGCCTACAGGGGCAGCGGCTACACCTTC. Amino acid sequence: CASSLAYRGSGYTF.

The chain uses TRBV30 and TRBJ2-2, with 8 bases fitting TRBD2. After removal of 0 bases from V and 4 bases from J, the junction contained 4 bases not matched to a gene. This CDR3 is built from 15 residues. Germline CDR1 and CDR2: GTSNPN and SVGIG (reference sequence). This chain's CDR3 is CAWSVGLAGTGELFF. The CDR3 nucleotides are TGTGCCTGGAGTGTAGGGCTAGCGGGCACCGGGGAGCTGTTTTTT.

This chain links TRBV7-2 with TRBJ1-5; no reliable D call. Germline CDR1 SGHTA, CDR2 FQGNSA. V shed 4 bases and J shed 4 bases, with 8 bases lying between them. This CDR3 is 13 amino acids long. The CDR3 region is CASSSTANQPQHF. CDR3 bases: TGTGCCAGCAGCTCTACAGCTAATCAGCCCCAGCATTTT.

V gene TRBV13 combines with J gene TRBJ1-2, with D possibly matching TRBD1 (5 bases). The germline V gene encodes CDR1 PRHDT and CDR2 FYEKMQ (reference sequence). This CDR3 has 13 residues. Between the trimmed V and J ends, which lost 7 bases and 2 bases, there was a span of 11 bases. CDR3 in amino acids: CASNWAGNYGYTF. As DNA, the CDR3 is TGTGCCAGCAATTGGGCAGGGAACTATGGCTACACCTTC.